These 31 T cell receptor beta chains share one sample of origin, sequenced in a study of cytomegalovirus exposure and HLA in healthy donors. The PCR had 60 Vbeta and 13 Jbeta primers. Libraries were prepared by immunoSEQ multiplex PCR; TCRdb keeps only in-frame clonotypes and omits some of them. The table has 60,000 to 65,000 clones, approximately 71% seen once. Sample: PBMCs. The receptors here all came from a man aged 45 to 65 in good health and CMV-seropositive.

This clone came up once. This chain uses TRBV5-4 with TRBJ1-2; D is uncertain. The CDR3 is made up of 14 amino acids. The germline gives CDR1 SGHNT, CDR2 YYREEE (reference sequence). V lost 0 bases, J lost 1 base, and 7 bases lay in between. The CDR3 bases are TGTGCCAGCAGCTTGGAGAGGGATAACTATGGCTACACCTTC. Translating gives CASSLERDNYGYTF.

This chain uses TRBV29-1 with TRBJ2-1, with TRBD2 identical over 10 bases. J lost 4 bases, V lost 5 bases, and 11 bases had no gene match. This CDR3 region has 16 residues. The germline V gene has CDR1 SQVTM and CDR2 ANQGSEA. CDR3 amino acids: CSVRAPLAGDYNEQFF. CDR3 DNA: TGCAGCGTTAGAGCCCCTCTAGCGGGAGATTACAATGAGCAGTTCTTC.

J is TRBJ2-7 and V is TRBV29-1, with D possibly matching TRBD1 (5 bases). The V gene's germline CDR1 is SQVTM and CDR2 ANQGSEA. The CDR3 extends over 12 amino acids. With 4 bases removed from V and 2 bases from J, the gap between germline ends came to 9 bases. CDR3 sequence reads: CSVGQIPYEQYF. For the CDR3, the DNA is TGCAGCGTTGGACAGATCCCCTACGAGCAGTACTTC.

This chain links TRBV14 with TRBJ1-5; D is unclear. The V end was cut by 0 bases, the J end by 4 bases, with 4 bases between. The CDR3 is 13 amino acids. Looked up from germline, CDR1 is SGHDN and CDR2 is FVKESK. This chain's CDR3 is CASSQDRNQPQHF. The DNA of the CDR3 is TGTGCCAGCAGCCAAGATAGAAATCAGCCCCAGCATTTT.

V gene TRBV5-4 combines with J gene TRBJ2-3, with unresolved D. The CDR3 extends over 13 amino acids. Germline assignment: CDR1 SGHNT and CDR2 YYREEE (reference sequence). The V end lost 0 bases, the J end lost 4 bases, and 6 bases lay between the germline ends. CDR3 residues: CASSLAYSDTQYF. CDR3 nucleotide sequence: TGTGCCAGCAGCTTGGCGTACTCAGATACGCAGTATTTT. The complete variable domain, with remaining parts taken from reference TRBV5-4 and TRBJ2-3, reads ETGVTQSPTHLIKTRGQQVTLRCSSQSGHNTVSWYQQALGQGPQFIFQYYREEENGRGNFPPRFSGLQFPNYSSELNVNALELDDSALYLCASSLAYSDTQYFGPGTRLTVL.

The chain has TRBV9 and TRBJ2-7; TRBD2 agrees at 8 bases. CDR3 length: 15 residues. The trim removed 3 bases at V and 3 bases at J, leaving 8 bases unmatched. Looked up from germline, CDR1 is SGDLS and CDR2 is YYNGEE. The CDR3 sequence is CASSAHSGGLYEQYF. The DNA of the CDR3 is TGTGCCAGCAGCGCCCACAGCGGGGGCCTCTACGAGCAGTACTTC.

The chain is built from TRBV9 and TRBJ2-6; D is perhaps TRBD1 (6 bases). Germline values: CDR1 SGDLS, CDR2 YYNGEE. CDR3 length: 15 residues. Trimming left V 4 bases short and J 2 bases short, with 10 bases between. Written as DNA, the CDR3 is TGTGCCAGCAGCACCCACAGGGCTGGGGCCAACGTCCTGACTTTC. Translating it yields CASSTHRAGANVLTF.

The chain couples TRBV6-5 to TRBJ2-7; D perhaps matches TRBD2 (5 bases). CDR3 length equals 14 residues. The V gene lost 4 bases and the J gene lost 4 bases, with 14 bases spanning the gap. Germline CDR1 MNHEY, CDR2 SVGAGI. For the CDR3, the DNA is TGTGCCAGCAGTTCAGGACTCGGTCGGTACGAGCAGTACTTC. Amino acid sequence: CASSSGLGRYEQYF.

This clone turned up a few times. The chain employs TRBV2 and TRBJ2-7; D is unresolved. CDR1 and CDR2 (germline): SNHLY, FYNNEI. The V end lost 2 bases, the J end lost 7 bases, and 12 bases lay between the germline ends. The CDR3 is made up of 13 amino acids. The DNA for the CDR3 is TGTGCCAGCAGTGAACCGTTTCGGGTTGAGCAGTACTTC. Translation gives CASSEPFRVEQYF.

The chain combines TRBV2 with TRBJ2-5; D is unresolved. The end of the DNA is better explained by TRBJ2-7, so the J call may be wrong. The CDR3 totals 13 residues. CDR1 is SNHLY and CDR2 is FYNNEI in the germline V gene. CDR3 sequence reads: CASSDGQSYEQYF. CDR3 DNA sequence: TGTGCCAGCAGTGATGGGCAGTCCTACGAGCAGTACTTC.

The chain joins TRBV19 to TRBJ2-2; 8 nucleotides align to TRBD2. The germline CDR1 and CDR2 sequences are LNHDA and SQIVND (reference sequence). After removal of 5 bases from V and 5 bases from J, the junction contained 10 bases not matched to a gene. CDR3 length equals 16 residues. CDR3 coding DNA: TGTGCCAGTAGTGGTGCCCGGGAGGGCCGGACCGGGGAGCTGTTTTTT. Its translation is CASSGAREGRTGELFF.

V gene TRBV29-1 combines with J gene TRBJ2-7; D is unresolved. V gave up 0 bases and J gave up 5 bases, with 8 bases separating them. The germline V gene encodes CDR1 SQVTM and CDR2 ANQGSEA. The CDR3 extends over 12 amino acids. The CDR3 DNA sequence: TGCAGCGTTGAAGAATCAGGAAACGAGCAGTACTTC. Protein sequence: CSVEESGNEQYF.

This sequence joins TRBV5-6 and TRBJ1-4, with 7 positions matching TRBD1. Germline values: CDR1 SGHDT, CDR2 YYEEEE. The CDR3 runs to 15 residues. J lost 6 bases, V lost 0 bases, and 5 bases had no gene match. The CDR3 reads CASSLAGTVDEKLFF. The CDR3 bases are TGTGCCAGCAGCTTGGCCGGGACAGTCGATGAAAAACTGTTTTTT.

The chain has TRBV7-2 and TRBJ2-7, with a possible D match to TRBD1 (5 bases). The V gene lost 4 bases and the J gene lost 6 bases, with 16 bases spanning the gap. The CDR3 has 14 residues. CDR1 is SGHTA and CDR2 is FQGNSA in the germline V gene. CDR3 protein: CASSSHPQGVEQYF. In nucleotides, the CDR3 is TGTGCCAGCAGCTCCCACCCCCAAGGGGTCGAGCAGTACTTC.

The chain is built from TRBV9 and TRBJ2-7, with D maybe TRBD2 (5 bases). The germline CDR1 and CDR2 sequences are SGDLS and YYNGEE. Trimming stripped 2 bases from V and 7 bases from J, with 10 bases between. This CDR3 has 12 residues. The CDR3, as DNA: TGTGCCAGCAGCGTGGATACGGGGGAGCAGTACTTC. It specifies CASSVDTGEQYF.

On this clone itself: A junction end diverges from the germline sequence, so it may reflect a read error. The rearrangement joins TRBV2 to TRBJ2-7; D not certain. The CDR3 runs to 10 residues. Germline lookup yields CDR1 SNHLY and CDR2 FYNNEI. The CDR3: CASSGNEQDF. CDR3 sequence (DNA): TGTGCCAGCAGTGGAAACGAGCAGGACTTC. Drawing the rest from reference TRBV2 and TRBJ2-7, the complete variable domain is EPEVTQTPSHQVTQMGQEVILRCVPISNHLYFYWYRQILGQKVEFLVSFYNNEISEKSEIFDDQFSVERPDGSNFTLKIRSTKLEDSAMYFCASSGNEQDFGPGTRLTVT.

V is TRBV28 and J is TRBJ1-1, with a tentative D call TRBD1 (5 bases). V was trimmed by 8 bases and J by 4 bases, leaving 14 bases between them. Germline V CDR1 and CDR2: MDHEN, SYDVKM. The CDR3 contains 13 residues. The CDR3 region is CASGAGRITEAFF. In DNA, the CDR3 is TGTGCCAGCGGGGCGGGACGGATCACTGAAGCTTTCTTT. The variable domain in full, with the rest retrieved from reference TRBV28 and TRBJ1-1, is DVKVTQSSRYLVKRTGEKVFLECVQDMDHENMFWYRQDPGLGLRLIYFSYDVKMKEKGDIPEGYSVSREKKERFSLILESASTNQTSMYLCASGAGRITEAFFGQGTRLTVV.

This chain connects TRBV10-2 to TRBJ2-2, with D perhaps matching TRBD2 (5 bases). The CDR3 spans 14 residues. Deletions cut 5 bases from V and 4 bases from J, with 11 bases between. Germline lookup yields CDR1 WSHSY and CDR2 SAAADI. The CDR3 loop reads CASSPGSGTGELFF. Here the CDR3 DNA reads TGCGCCAGCAGTCCGGGGTCGGGCACCGGGGAGCTGTTTTTT.

The rearrangement joins TRBV11-1 to TRBJ2-2; possibly TRBD2 for D (5 bases). Between the trimmed V and J ends, which lost 1 base and 13 bases, there was a span of 13 bases. The CDR3 runs to 13 residues. Looked up from germline, CDR1 is SGHAT and CDR2 is FQDESV (reference sequence). The CDR3 DNA follows: TGTGCCAGCAGCTTAGACTTGGGAGTAGGGCTGTTTTTT. Amino acids: CASSLDLGVGLFF.

CDR3 sequence: CSVAPGQRFSGNTIYF. The CDR3 nucleotides are TGCAGCGTTGCCCCGGGACAGCGCTTCTCTGGAAACACCATATATTTT. J is TRBJ1-3 and V is TRBV29-1, with 7 bases identical to TRBD1. V shed 4 bases, J shed 0 bases, and the junction held 9 bases outside the gene matches. The CDR3 spans 16 residues. Germline V gene data show CDR1 as SQVTM and CDR2 as ANQGSEA.

This clone was seen a handful of times. V and J are TRBV27 and TRBJ2-3, with 10 bases matching TRBD2. CDR1 MNHEY and CDR2 SMNVEV come from the germline V gene (reference sequence). V was pared by 6 bases and J by 4 bases, with 10 bases of the junction left unmatched. CDR3 length: 16 residues. The CDR3, as DNA: TGTGCCAGCAGGAGGGGGTGGACTAGCGGAGCAGATACGCAGTATTTT. It yields the protein CASRRGWTSGADTQYF.

This chain connects TRBV7-3 to TRBJ1-5, with D uncertain. Germline CDR1 and CDR2: SGHTA and FQGTGA. The CDR3 is made up of 13 amino acids. The germline V and J ends were trimmed by 4 bases and 7 bases, with 11 bases remaining between them. This CDR3 reads CASSWAEGQPQHF. For the CDR3, the DNA is TGTGCCAGCAGCTGGGCTGAGGGCCAGCCCCAGCATTTT. Complete variable domain (other parts from reference TRBV7-3 and TRBJ1-5): GAGVSQTPSNKVTEKGKYVELRCDPISGHTALYWYRQSLGQGPEFLIYFQGTGAADDSGLPNDRFFAVRPEGSVSTLKIQRTERGDSAVYLCASSWAEGQPQHFGDGTRLSIL.

The chain joins TRBV5-1 to TRBJ2-7, with TRBD1 identical over 8 bases. With 3 bases clipped from V and 3 bases from J, the junction kept 5 bases outside the gene matches. The CDR3 extends over 14 amino acids. CDR1 SGHRS and CDR2 YFSETQ come from the germline V gene. CDR3 bases: TGCGCCAGCAGCTCCGGGACAGGCCTCTACGAGCAGTACTTC. Translation: CASSSGTGLYEQYF.

The J gene is TRBJ2-1, the V gene TRBV5-1; TRBD2 matches 12 bases. The germline V gene has CDR1 SGHRS and CDR2 YFSETQ. This CDR3 has 17 amino acids. The junction had 14 bases not matched to a gene; V was cut back by 5 bases and J by 8 bases. In nucleotides, the CDR3 is TGCGCCAGCAGAACATTCCAGACTAGCGGGAGTTGGGATGAGCAGTTCTTC. It yields the protein CASRTFQTSGSWDEQFF.

The chain carries TRBV15 and TRBJ1-5, with TRBD1 identical over 7 bases. Germline V lookup: CDR1 LNHNV, CDR2 YYDKDF (reference sequence). The CDR3 totals 15 residues. Germline trimming cut 5 bases from V and 7 bases from J; bases unmatched to any gene: 11. CDR3 coding DNA: TGTGCCACCAGCGTAATGACAGGGATGCACCAGCCCCAGCATTTT. This codes for CATSVMTGMHQPQHF.

Only a few counts were recorded for this clone. The chain couples TRBV10-2 to TRBJ1-2, with TRBD1 matching over 9 bases. V gave up 2 bases and J gave up 4 bases; unmatched junction bases: 5. The CDR3 has 15 residues. Germline assignment: CDR1 WSHSY and CDR2 SAAADI. CDR3 region: CASSEPGTGLYGYTF. In nucleotides, the CDR3 is TGCGCCAGCAGTGAGCCCGGGACAGGGCTCTATGGCTACACCTTC.

This sequence joins TRBV23-1 and TRBJ1-6, with TRBD1 matching over 9 bases. Being an ORF, TRBV23-1 has a function that is uncertain. CDR3 length: 16 residues. Unmatched junction bases numbered 7, after V lost 3 bases and J lost 7 bases. The CDR3 here is CASSHGQGFKNSPLHF. CDR3 coding DNA: TGCGCCAGCAGTCATGGACAGGGGTTTAAGAATTCACCCCTCCACTTT.

J is TRBJ2-1 and V is TRBV5-1; perhaps TRBD2 as D (5 bases). Between the trimmed V and J ends, which lost 1 base and 7 bases, there was a span of 15 bases. CDR1 and CDR2 (germline): SGHRS, YFSETQ. This CDR3 spans 15 amino acids. CDR3 in DNA: TGCGCCAGCAGCTTGACGGAGTTGTCGGGAAATGAGCAGTTCTTC. Protein sequence: CASSLTELSGNEQFF. Full variable domain (rest looked up from reference TRBV5-1 and TRBJ2-1): KAGVTQTPRYLIKTRGQQVTLSCSPISGHRSVSWYQQTPGQGLQFLFEYFSETQRNKGNFPGRFSGRQFSNSRSEMNVSTLELGDSALYLCASSLTELSGNEQFFGPGTRLTVL.

This chain uses TRBV27 with TRBJ2-7; 7 positions match TRBD1. CDR1 MNHEY and CDR2 SMNVEV come from the germline V gene (reference sequence). This CDR3 is built from 13 residues. The V segment lost 3 bases and the J segment 13 bases; nucleotides outside the gene matches: 12. The CDR3 spells CASSFRTGRGEYF. Written as DNA, the CDR3 is TGTGCCAGCAGTTTTAGGACAGGACGAGGAGAATACTTC.

The chain employs TRBV2 and TRBJ2-6; 7 bases fit TRBD1. This CDR3 contains 20 residues. Per the germline V gene, CDR1 is SNHLY and CDR2 is FYNNEI. V gave up 3 bases and J gave up 0 bases; unmatched junction bases: 14. CDR3 sequence: CASSDLRPGQISSGANVLTF. CDR3 DNA: TGTGCCAGCAGTGATCTGCGGCCGGGACAGATTAGCTCTGGGGCCAACGTCCTGACTTTC.

This clone was recorded a few times. The chain uses TRBV7-6 and TRBJ1-5; the match to TRBD1 covers 7 bases. This CDR3 comprises 17 residues. Germline V CDR1 and CDR2: SGHVS, FNYEAQ. V was clipped by 1 base and J by 0 bases; unmatched bases: 6. This CDR3 reads CASSLGQGFYSNQPQHF. In nucleotides, the CDR3 is TGTGCCAGCAGCTTAGGACAGGGTTTTTATAGCAATCAGCCCCAGCATTTT. The full variable domain, with the rest looked up from reference TRBV7-6 and TRBJ1-5, is GAGVSQSPRYKVTKRGQDVALRCDPISGHVSLYWYRQALGQGPEFLTYFNYEAQQDKSGLPNDRFSAERPEGSISTLTIQRTEQRDSAMYRCASSLGQGFYSNQPQHFGDGTRLSIL.